This T cell receptor (beta chain) originates from a study of beta chain features in type 1 diabetes. The study, taken as a whole, reports: For patients and controls alike, PCR might favor shorter templates to the same degree.

This clone was found a few times. What it binds is not known. The sample contains more than one DNA sequence encoding this CDR3. Investigators reverse transcribed all isolated RNA, so they sequenced expressed TCRB transcripts. Libraries were prepared by immunoSEQ multiplex PCR; TCRdb keeps only in-frame clonotypes and omits some of them. This table has under 450,000 clones, about 15% appearing once. CD4+ cells of the naive, central memory, regulatory and stem cell-like memory types were sorted via CD45RO/CCR7/CD25/CD127/CD95/CD27. Trimming took 0 bases from V and 7 from J; bases not matched to a gene: 1. The germline V gene encodes CDR1 SGDLS and CDR2 YYNGEE. The CDR3 runs 14 residues.

Material: naive CD4+ T cells from blood. The clonotype was recovered from a man under 40 in good health. This chain uses TRBV9 with TRBJ1-6; 7 bases fit TRBD1. In DNA form, the CDR3 reads TGTGCCAGCAGCGTAGGACAGGGAAATTCACCCCTCCACTTT. The encoded protein is CASSVGQGNSPLHF.